This TCR beta chain was sequenced during a study of blood T cell repertoires in COVID-19. The repertoire was sequenced with immunoSEQ multiplex PCR; TCRdb's copy has only in-frame clones and lacks some. Among roughly 78,000 clones listed, around four fifths were seen once. The germline gives CDR1 MGHDK, CDR2 SYGVNS. J was trimmed by 7 bases and V by 1 base; bases with no gene match: 8. This CDR3 is built from 15 residues. The receptor was isolated from a woman at least 80 years old with acute or convalescent COVID-19. Input material: peripheral blood. The rearrangement uses TRBV25-1 and TRBJ1-2, with 8 bases fitting TRBD1. CDR3 DNA: TGTGCCAGCAGTGAATTCAGGGGACAGGCGGTTGGCTACACCTTC. Translated: CASSEFRGQAVGYTF.